These 25 T cell receptor beta chains originate from one sample sequenced in a study of a mutant IDH1 vaccine in newly diagnosed glioma. No antigen has been identified for these receptors. The time point denotes: week 23, last vaccination. Mutant IDH1 20-mer peptide, at 300 ug, made up each vaccine dose, with topical imiquimod. TCRdb's copy holds only in-frame clones and misses some; the assay was immunoSEQ multiplex PCR. The table records approximately 37,000 clones, under 80% of them present only once. Sequences were derived from PBMCs, sampled from a glioma patient whose treatment included an IDH1 peptide vaccine. These TCRs come from a man aged 50-59 years with glioma.

The sample holds one count of this clone. The chain recombines TRBV27 with TRBJ2-2; 7 nucleotides agree with TRBD1. J gave up 3 bases and V 0 bases, and 10 bases lay outside the gene matches. The CDR3 sequence is 18 residues long. The germline gives CDR1 MNHEY, CDR2 SMNVEV (reference sequence). The CDR3 coding sequence is TGTGCCAGCAGTTTATCCACCGGGACAGTTACGGACACCGGGGAGCTGTTTTTT. It specifies CASSLSTGTVTDTGELFF.

This clone was seen once. The rearrangement joins TRBV13 to TRBJ1-1; D call uncertain. The CDR3 runs to 13 residues. Trimming pared 5 bases from V and 7 bases from J, leaving 14 bases between. The germline V gene encodes CDR1 PRHDT and CDR2 FYEKMQ (reference sequence). The CDR3 loop is CASSPPSSLEAFF. The CDR3, as DNA: TGTGCCAGCAGCCCCCCTTCCAGCCTTGAAGCTTTCTTT.

In its sample, this clone was seen once. V gene TRBV27 combines with J gene TRBJ2-3; the match to TRBD1 covers 11 bases. The V gene end was trimmed by 6 bases and the J gene end by 4 bases; junction bases not matched to a gene: 9. The CDR3 loop spans 16 amino acids. Germline CDR1 MNHEY, CDR2 SMNVEV (reference sequence). The CDR3 protein is CASSPYGTGGPDTQYF. The CDR3 region has the DNA TGTGCCAGCAGCCCATACGGGACAGGGGGGCCAGATACGCAGTATTTT.

This chain uses TRBV4-1 with TRBJ1-4; 10 bases match TRBD1. The CDR3 covers 16 residues. Trimming at V came to 2 bases and at J to 8 bases, leaving 8 bases not matched to a gene. Germline V lookup: CDR1 MGHRA, CDR2 YSYEKL. CDR3 bases: TGCGCCAGCAGCCAAATACCGGGACAGGGGCAAGAAAAACTGTTTTTT. Protein product: CASSQIPGQGQEKLFF.

The chain uses TRBV29-1 and TRBJ2-6; D gene unclear. Between the trimmed V and J ends, which lost 4 bases and 2 bases, there was a span of 9 bases. There are 14 residues in the CDR3. Germline V gives CDR1 SQVTM, CDR2 ANQGSEA. The CDR3 nucleotides read TGCAGCGTTGGTTTGGGTACTGGGGCCAACGTCCTGACTTTC. It yields the protein CSVGLGTGANVLTF.

This rearrangement joins TRBV7-2 to TRBJ2-1; D unclear. This CDR3 has 14 residues. Trimming pared 5 bases from V and 3 bases from J, leaving 11 bases between. The V gene's germline CDR1 is SGHTA and CDR2 FQGNSA. CDR3 loop: CASSPSGDYNEQFF. DNA for the CDR3: TGTGCCAGCAGCCCCTCAGGCGACTACAATGAGCAGTTCTTC.

The V call is TRBV15, the J call TRBJ1-1, with TRBD1 identical over 11 bases. The J segment lost 1 base and the V segment lost 3 bases, leaving 16 bases of the junction unmatched. Per germline, CDR1 LNHNV and CDR2 YYDKDF (reference sequence). The CDR3 length is 20 residues. CDR3: CATSSGWTGGIVGGNTEAFF. DNA of the CDR3: TGTGCCACCAGCAGTGGTTGGACAGGGGGCATAGTGGGAGGGAACACTGAAGCTTTCTTT.

A single count supports this clone. The rearrangement uses TRBV30 and TRBJ2-2; 8 nucleotides align to TRBD1. After removal of 6 bases from V and 2 bases from J, the junction contained 5 bases not matched to a gene. The CDR3 is 14 amino acids. Germline V lookup: CDR1 GTSNPN, CDR2 SVGIG (reference sequence). The CDR3 region is CACQGAANTGELFF. CDR3 DNA sequence: TGTGCCTGCCAGGGGGCGGCCAACACCGGGGAGCTGTTTTTT.

The chain recombines TRBV15 with TRBJ1-1, with a possible D match to TRBD1 (6 bases). Per the germline V gene, CDR1 is LNHNV and CDR2 is YYDKDF (reference sequence). The CDR3 extends over 14 amino acids. Between the trimmed V and J ends, which lost 0 bases and 7 bases, there was a span of 12 bases. The CDR3 nucleotides read TGTGCCACCAGCAGAGATGGGACAACTAATGAAGCTTTCTTT. Translation gives CATSRDGTTNEAFF.

The chain combines TRBV29-1 with TRBJ1-4, with D maybe TRBD1 (6 bases). CDR1 SQVTM and CDR2 ANQGSEA come from the germline V gene. The CDR3 runs 14 residues. V was cut by 4 bases and J by 7 bases, with 16 bases left in between. Written as DNA, the CDR3 is TGCAGCGTTGGACTTACAGGGTCTGGTGAAAAACTGTTTTTT. Translation: CSVGLTGSGEKLFF.

This clone was seen only a few times. This chain's CDR3 is CAWSAVGGDQPQHF. CDR3 in DNA: TGTGCCTGGAGTGCCGTGGGGGGGGATCAGCCCCAGCATTTT. The chain is built from TRBV30 and TRBJ1-5, with a weak D call TRBD1 (5 bases). This CDR3 contains 14 residues. The ends were cut back, 1 base at V and 5 bases at J, with 12 bases in the middle. Germline CDR1 reads GTSNPN; CDR2 reads SVGIG (reference sequence). Looking up the rest from reference TRBV30 and TRBJ1-5 gives the full variable domain: SQTIHQWPATLVQPVGSPLSLECTVEGTSNPNLYWYRQAAGRGLQLLFYSVGIGQISSEVPQNLSASRPQDRQFILSSKKLLLSDSGFYLCAWSAVGGDQPQHFGDGTRLSIL.

The sample holds a few counts of this clone. V and J are TRBV23-1 and TRBJ1-5; D unresolved. TRBV23-1 is identified as an open reading frame with a role that is uncertain. The CDR3 is 14 amino acids. V lost 7 bases and J lost 2, with 12 bases in between. The CDR3 nucleotides read TGCGCCAGCATACGCACTCACGGCAATCAGCCCCAGCATTTT. It translates to CASIRTHGNQPQHF.

The chain combines TRBV9 with TRBJ1-1; 9 bases are a match to TRBD1. Per the germline V gene, CDR1 is SGDLS and CDR2 is YYNGEE. With V trimmed by 2 bases and J by 4 bases, 3 bases remained unmatched. The CDR3 extends over 14 amino acids. As DNA, the CDR3 is TGTGCCAGCAGCGTGGGGACAGGGCCCACTGAAGCTTTCTTT. Translating it yields CASSVGTGPTEAFF.

This chain joins TRBV30 and TRBJ1-3; 8 positions match TRBD1. Trimming at V came to 4 bases and at J to 2 bases, leaving 7 bases not matched to a gene. The CDR3 consists of 15 residues. CDR1 is GTSNPN, CDR2 SVGIG, per germline (reference sequence). CDR3 coding DNA: TGTGCCTGGACCCGCCAGGGGGCTACTGGAAACACCATATATTTT. The encoded protein is CAWTRQGATGNTIYF.

This chain links TRBV18 with TRBJ2-3; unclear D gene. CDR3 length: 14 residues. The germline gives CDR1 KGHSH, CDR2 LQKENI. V gave up 3 bases and J gave up 3 bases, with 10 bases separating them. CDR3 region: CASSPEVATDTQYF. The CDR3, as DNA: TGTGCCAGCTCACCCGAGGTAGCAACAGATACGCAGTATTTT.

This clone was recorded only once. A read error may explain this, as a much larger clone is one base away. Other DNA sequences of this sample code for an identical CDR3. The V gene is TRBV30, the J gene TRBJ1-3; D remains unclear. This CDR3 is built from 15 residues. The germline gives CDR1 GTSNPN, CDR2 SVGIG (reference sequence). CDR3 bases: TGCGCCTGGAGTGTGGGCGGTGGACGGGGAAACACCATATATTTT. This sequence encodes CAWSVGGGRGNTIYF.

There are a few counts of this clone. The chain has TRBV10-3 and TRBJ1-1, with 7 bases lining up with TRBD1. The V gene end was trimmed by 3 bases and the J gene end by 6 bases; junction bases not matched to a gene: 7. The CDR3 is made up of 14 amino acids. Germline V gene lookup returns CDR1 ENHRY and CDR2 SYGVKD. The CDR3 coding sequence is TGTGCCATCAGTGACCCGGGACAGTATTCTGAAGCTTTCTTT. This sequence encodes CAISDPGQYSEAFF.

The chain recombines TRBV7-9 with TRBJ2-2; weak D call: TRBD2 (7 bases). The V gene lost 7 bases and the J gene lost 6 bases, with 15 bases spanning the gap. Germline V gene data show CDR1 as SEHNR and CDR2 as FQNEAQ (reference sequence). There are 14 residues in the CDR3. The CDR3 loop is CASNQRGAAGELFF. The CDR3 bases are TGTGCCAGCAACCAACGGGGGGCGGCCGGGGAGCTGTTTTTT.

The chain links TRBV30 to TRBJ1-5; possibly TRBD1 for D (5 bases). V was cut by 3 bases and J by 2 bases, with 17 bases left in between. CDR3 length: 16 amino acids. CDR1 and CDR2 from the germline V gene are GTSNPN and SVGIG (reference sequence). CDR3 loop: CAWSERGRVGNQPQHF. In DNA, the CDR3 is TGTGCCTGGAGCGAGCGGGGCAGGGTGGGCAATCAGCCCCAGCATTTT. The whole variable domain, filled in from reference TRBV30 and TRBJ1-5, reads SQTIHQWPATLVQPVGSPLSLECTVEGTSNPNLYWYRQAAGRGLQLLFYSVGIGQISSEVPQNLSASRPQDRQFILSSKKLLLSDSGFYLCAWSERGRVGNQPQHFGDGTRLSIL.

In regard to this clone: An end of the junction does not agree with germline; a read error may underlie this. This chain joins TRBV5-1 and TRBJ1-1, with D tentatively TRBD1 (5 bases). The germline V gene encodes CDR1 SGHRS and CDR2 YFSETQ. This CDR3 has 13 residues. The DNA for the CDR3 is TGCGCCAGCAGCTTGGGGGGGAACGCTGAAGCTTTCTTT. Protein: CASSLGGNAEAFF.

The chain uses TRBV29-1 and TRBJ2-6, with a tentative D call TRBD1 (6 bases). The germline CDR1 and CDR2 sequences are SQVTM and ANQGSEA. The CDR3 is made up of 12 amino acids. Trimming removed 7 bases at V and 4 bases at J, with 8 bases between. The CDR3 here is CSGGQGANVLTF. The CDR3 DNA sequence: TGCAGCGGCGGACAGGGGGCCAACGTCCTGACTTTC.

V and J are TRBV2 and TRBJ1-5; D not resolved. The germline V gene has CDR1 SNHLY and CDR2 FYNNEI. Trimming pared 1 base from V and 9 bases from J, leaving 13 bases between. This CDR3 spans 14 amino acids. The CDR3 nucleotides are TGTGCCAGCAGTGAAGGGGGAGTCCAAAGGCCCCAGCATTTT. This encodes CASSEGGVQRPQHF.

This clone was detected only once. This chain joins TRBV6-5 and TRBJ2-7; D is possibly TRBD1 or TRBD2 (5 bases each). Trimming removed 6 bases from V and 0 bases from J, with 15 bases in between. Germline values: CDR1 MNHEY, CDR2 SVGAGI. The CDR3 runs to 15 residues. The CDR3 bases are TGTGCCAGCAGCCGAGGGACGTGGAGCTCCTACGAGCAGTACTTC. It translates to CASSRGTWSSYEQYF.

This chain connects TRBV7-8 to TRBJ1-4, with TRBD1 matching over 7 bases. The CDR3 loop spans 15 amino acids. V lost 3 bases and J lost 4; bases outside the gene matches: 5. Germline V lookup: CDR1 SGHVS, CDR2 FQNEAQ. Here the CDR3 reads CASSFRQGINEKLFF. The CDR3 bases are TGTGCCAGCAGCTTCCGACAGGGCATTAATGAAAAACTGTTTTTT.

This chain uses TRBV7-2 with TRBJ2-1, with 8 bases aligning to TRBD2. The CDR3 is 16 residues long. Germline CDR1 reads SGHTA; CDR2 reads FQGNSA. V was clipped by 5 bases and J by 3 bases; unmatched bases: 9. CDR3 sequence reads: CASSPPSGGRYNEQFF. DNA of the CDR3: TGTGCCAGCAGCCCCCCAAGCGGGGGACGCTACAATGAGCAGTTCTTC. The entire variable domain, with the rest obtained from reference TRBV7-2 and TRBJ2-1, is as follows: GAGVSQSPSNKVTEKGKDVELRCDPISGHTALYWYRQSLGQGLEFLIYFQGNSAPDKSGLPSDRFSAERTGGSVSTLTIQRTQQEDSAVYLCASSPPSGGRYNEQFFGPGTRLTVL.